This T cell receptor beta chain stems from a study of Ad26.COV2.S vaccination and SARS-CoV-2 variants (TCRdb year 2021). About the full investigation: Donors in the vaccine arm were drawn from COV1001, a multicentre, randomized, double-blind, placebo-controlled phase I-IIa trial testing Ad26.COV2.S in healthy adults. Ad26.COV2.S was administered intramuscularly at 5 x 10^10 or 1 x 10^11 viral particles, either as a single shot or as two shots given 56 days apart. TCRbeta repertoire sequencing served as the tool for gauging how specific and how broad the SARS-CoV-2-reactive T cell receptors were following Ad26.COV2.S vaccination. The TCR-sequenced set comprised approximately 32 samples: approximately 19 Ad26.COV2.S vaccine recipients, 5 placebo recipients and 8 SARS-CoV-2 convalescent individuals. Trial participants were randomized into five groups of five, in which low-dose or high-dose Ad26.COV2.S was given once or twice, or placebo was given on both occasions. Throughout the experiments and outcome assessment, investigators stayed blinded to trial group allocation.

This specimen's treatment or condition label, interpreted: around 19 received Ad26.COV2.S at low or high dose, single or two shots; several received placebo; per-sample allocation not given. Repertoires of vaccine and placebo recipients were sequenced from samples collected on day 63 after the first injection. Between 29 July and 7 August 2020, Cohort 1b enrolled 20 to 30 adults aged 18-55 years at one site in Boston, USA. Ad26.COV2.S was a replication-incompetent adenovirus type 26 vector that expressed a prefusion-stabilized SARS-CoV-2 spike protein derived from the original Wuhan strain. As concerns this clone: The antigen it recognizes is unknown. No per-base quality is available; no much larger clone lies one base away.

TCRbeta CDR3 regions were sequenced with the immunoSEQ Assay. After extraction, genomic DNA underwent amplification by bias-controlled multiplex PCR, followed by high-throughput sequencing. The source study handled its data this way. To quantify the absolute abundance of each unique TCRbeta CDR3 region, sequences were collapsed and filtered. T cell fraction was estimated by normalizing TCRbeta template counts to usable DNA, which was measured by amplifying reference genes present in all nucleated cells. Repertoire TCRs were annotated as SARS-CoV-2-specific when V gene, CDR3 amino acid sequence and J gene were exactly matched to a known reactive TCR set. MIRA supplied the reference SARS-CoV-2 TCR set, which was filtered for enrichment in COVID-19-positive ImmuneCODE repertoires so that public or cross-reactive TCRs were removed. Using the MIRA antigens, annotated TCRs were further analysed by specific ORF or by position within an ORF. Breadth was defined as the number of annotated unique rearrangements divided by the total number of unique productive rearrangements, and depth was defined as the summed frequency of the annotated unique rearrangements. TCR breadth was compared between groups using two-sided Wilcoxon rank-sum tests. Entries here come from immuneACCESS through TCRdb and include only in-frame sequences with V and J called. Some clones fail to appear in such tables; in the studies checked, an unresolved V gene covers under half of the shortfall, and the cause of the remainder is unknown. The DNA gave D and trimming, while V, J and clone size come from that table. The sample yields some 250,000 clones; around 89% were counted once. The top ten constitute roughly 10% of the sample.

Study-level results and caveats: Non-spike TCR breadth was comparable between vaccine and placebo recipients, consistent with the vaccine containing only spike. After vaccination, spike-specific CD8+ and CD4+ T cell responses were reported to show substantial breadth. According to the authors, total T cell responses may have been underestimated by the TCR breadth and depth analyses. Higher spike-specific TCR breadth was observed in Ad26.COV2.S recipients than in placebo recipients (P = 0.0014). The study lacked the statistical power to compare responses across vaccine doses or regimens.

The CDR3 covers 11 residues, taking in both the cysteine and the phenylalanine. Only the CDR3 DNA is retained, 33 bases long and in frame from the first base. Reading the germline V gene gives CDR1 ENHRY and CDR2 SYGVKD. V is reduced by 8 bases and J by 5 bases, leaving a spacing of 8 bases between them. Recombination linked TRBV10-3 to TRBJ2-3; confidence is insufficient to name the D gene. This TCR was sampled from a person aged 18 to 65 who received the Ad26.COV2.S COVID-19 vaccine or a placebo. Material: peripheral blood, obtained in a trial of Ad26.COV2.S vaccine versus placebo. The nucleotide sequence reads TGTGCCATCCGCACGCAAGATACGCAGTATTTT. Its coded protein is CAIRTQDTQYF.